The 14 T cell receptor beta chains below were found in one sample sequenced in a study of blood T cell repertoires in COVID-19. Libraries were prepared by immunoSEQ multiplex PCR; TCRdb keeps only in-frame clonotypes and omits some of them. The table has roughly 200,000 clones, roughly 86% seen once. The sequencing sample was made of peripheral blood. All receptors derive from a man aged 18 to 30 with active or convalescent COVID-19.

The rearrangement joins TRBV2 to TRBJ2-3, with no clear D. The CDR3 is made up of 14 amino acids. V dropped 2 bases and J dropped 4 bases, with 10 bases sitting between them. The germline CDR1 and CDR2 sequences are SNHLY and FYNNEI. The CDR3 spells CASSEWLVADTQYF. Here the CDR3 DNA reads TGTGCCAGCAGTGAATGGCTAGTCGCAGATACGCAGTATTTT.

The rearrangement uses TRBV5-5 and TRBJ1-2, with 11 bases lining up with TRBD1. V lost 0 bases to trimming and J lost 1 base; unmatched junction nucleotides: 8. CDR1 SGHKS and CDR2 YYEKEE come from the germline V gene (reference sequence). The CDR3 runs to 18 residues. CDR3 DNA: TGTGCCAGCAGCTTGGTGCCAGGGACAGGGGGTGTTAACTATGGCTACACCTTC. Amino acid sequence: CASSLVPGTGGVNYGYTF.

V is TRBV2 and J is TRBJ2-1; TRBD2 matches 11 bases. The CDR3 spans 15 residues. The V gene end was trimmed by 8 bases and the J gene end by 4 bases; junction bases not matched to a gene: 7. From germline, CDR1 is SNHLY and CDR2 FYNNEI. CDR3 nucleotides: TGTGCCAGCCGGCCCCTAGCGGGGGGATACAATGAGCAGTTCTTC. Protein: CASRPLAGGYNEQFF.

The chain combines TRBV4-2 with TRBJ2-6, with 8 positions matching TRBD2. Germline V gives CDR1 LGHNA, CDR2 YNFKEQ. CDR3 length equals 20 residues. V lost 4 bases to trimming and J lost 0 bases; unmatched junction nucleotides: 14. The CDR3 reads CASSPQPTGGGYSGANVLTF. In DNA form, the CDR3 reads TGTGCCAGCAGCCCCCAACCCACGGGAGGGGGATACTCTGGGGCCAACGTCCTGACTTTC.

The chain joins TRBV7-6 to TRBJ1-5; possibly TRBD1 for D (6 bases). V was shortened by 5 bases and J by 7 bases, with 15 bases between the two germline ends. The CDR3 is 14 residues long. Looked up from germline, CDR1 is SGHVS and CDR2 is FNYEAQ. The CDR3 nucleotides are TGTGCCAGCAGCCAAGGGGGGGAAGGGCAGCCCCAGCATTTT. Translating gives CASSQGGEGQPQHF.

This chain uses TRBV9 with TRBJ2-1, with TRBD2 matching over 13 bases. CDR1 is SGDLS and CDR2 is YYNGEE in the germline V gene. This CDR3 has 15 amino acids. The V gene end was trimmed by 0 bases and the J gene end by 6 bases; junction bases not matched to a gene: 0. The DNA for the CDR3 is TGTGCCAGCAGCGTAGGGACTAGCGGGGGCAATGAGCAGTTCTTC. Its protein product is CASSVGTSGGNEQFF.

The chain has TRBV7-9 and TRBJ2-2, with 10 bases aligning to TRBD1. V gave up 8 bases and J gave up 7 bases; unmatched junction bases: 10. The CDR3 is made up of 15 amino acids. Per germline, CDR1 SEHNR and CDR2 FQNEAQ (reference sequence). The CDR3 DNA follows: TGTGCCAGCCAGGGACAGGGGATGGCTGGCGGGGAGCTGTTTTTT. It yields the protein CASQGQGMAGGELFF.

The chain joins TRBV19 to TRBJ2-2; 7 bases align to TRBD1. V dropped 3 bases and J dropped 4; count of bases not matched to a gene: 2. CDR1 and CDR2 (germline): LNHDA, SQIVND (reference sequence). The CDR3 has 14 amino acids. This chain's CDR3 is CASSMTGSTGELFF. DNA for the CDR3: TGTGCCAGTAGTATGACAGGGAGCACCGGGGAGCTGTTTTTT.

The chain links TRBV19 to TRBJ2-1; 9 bases are shared with TRBD2. V trimming: 4 bases; J trimming: 7 bases; junction bases outside the gene matches: 5. This CDR3 has 14 residues. Germline-derived CDR1 and CDR2 are LNHDA and SQIVND (reference sequence). The CDR3, as DNA: TGTGCCAGTAGTAGCGGGGGGGCGGGTAATGAGCAGTTCTTC. Protein product: CASSSGGAGNEQFF.

This chain joins TRBV5-6 and TRBJ1-6; D call uncertain. Germline loops: CDR1 SGHDT, CDR2 YYEEEE. V gave up 0 bases and J gave up 0 bases, with 13 bases separating them. The CDR3 is made up of 18 amino acids. In DNA, the CDR3 is TGTGCCAGCAGCTTGGTCCGCGCGGGCAGCTCCTATAATTCACCCCTCCACTTT. Amino acids: CASSLVRAGSSYNSPLHF. The entire variable domain, with the rest obtained from reference TRBV5-6 and TRBJ1-6, is as follows: DAGVTQSPTHLIKTRGQQVTLRCSPKSGHDTVSWYQQALGQGPQFIFQYYEEEERQRGNFPDRFSGHQFPNYSSELNVNALLLGDSALYLCASSLVRAGSSYNSPLHFGNGTRLTVT.

The chain has TRBV7-9 and TRBJ1-2; 7 nucleotides agree with TRBD1. Germline V lookup: CDR1 SEHNR, CDR2 FQNEAQ (reference sequence). J gave up 0 bases and V 5 bases, and 6 bases lay outside the gene matches. The CDR3 is 15 amino acids. The CDR3 sequence: CASSATGTANYGYTF. The CDR3 DNA sequence: TGTGCCAGCAGCGCTACCGGGACAGCTAACTATGGCTACACCTTC.

V is TRBV7-8 and J is TRBJ1-1, with D unclear. This CDR3 comprises 15 residues. Germline-derived CDR1 and CDR2 are SGHVS and FQNEAQ. Trimming cost V 4 bases and J 3 bases, with 15 bases left between them. CDR3 sequence: CASSSRPTGYTEAFF. CDR3 coding DNA: TGTGCCAGCAGCTCCCGCCCGACGGGATACACTGAAGCTTTCTTT.

The V and J genes are TRBV2 and TRBJ2-7; 12 bases line up with TRBD2. Germline V gene data show CDR1 as SNHLY and CDR2 as FYNNEI. The V gene end was trimmed by 8 bases and the J gene end by 6 bases; junction bases not matched to a gene: 11. This CDR3 contains 15 residues. CDR3 protein: CASRRLAGGLAEQYF. CDR3 DNA sequence: TGTGCCAGCCGTAGGCTAGCGGGAGGGCTGGCCGAGCAGTACTTC.

This chain joins TRBV7-3 and TRBJ2-1; possibly TRBD2 for D (6 bases). This CDR3 has 14 amino acids. From germline, CDR1 is SGHTA and CDR2 FQGTGA. V was clipped by 2 bases and J by 7 bases, with 12 bases between them. The CDR3 DNA sequence: TGTGCCAGCAGCTTAGGAGGGCCTCGAAATGAGCAGTTCTTC. Encoded protein: CASSLGGPRNEQFF. The complete variable domain, with remaining parts taken from reference TRBV7-3 and TRBJ2-1, reads GAGVSQTPSNKVTEKGKYVELRCDPISGHTALYWYRQSLGQGPEFLIYFQGTGAADDSGLPNDRFFAVRPEGSVSTLKIQRTERGDSAVYLCASSLGGPRNEQFFGPGTRLTVL.